Listed here are 3 T cell receptor beta chains from one sample, sequenced in a study of blood T cell repertoires in COVID-19. TCRdb keeps only in-frame clones here, not all; method: immunoSEQ multiplex PCR. The sample includes about 140,000 clones, more than 75% of them seen just once. The specimen was peripheral blood. These receptors were taken from a middle-aged man who had recovered from COVID-19.

This clone was counted only a few times. The V gene is TRBV2, the J gene TRBJ2-5, with D hard to call. Trimming removed 3 bases at V and 2 bases at J, with 7 bases between. CDR1 and CDR2 (germline): SNHLY, FYNNEI. The CDR3 consists of 13 residues. DNA of the CDR3: TGTGCCAGCAGTGAGTCAGTACAAGAGACCCAGTACTTC. This gives the protein CASSESVQETQYF.

This chain joins TRBV3-1 (or the pseudogene TRBV3-2) and TRBJ2-6; 7 bases fit TRBD1. Germline V gives CDR1 LGHDT, CDR2 YNNKEL (reference sequence). J gave up 2 bases and V 4 bases, and 8 bases lay outside the gene matches. The CDR3 consists of 17 residues. CDR3 residues: CASSPQPTGAGANVLTF. In DNA form, the CDR3 reads TGTGCCAGCAGCCCTCAACCTACAGGGGCTGGGGCCAACGTCCTGACTTTC.

The J gene is TRBJ2-7, the V gene TRBV9, with TRBD1 identical over 10 bases. Germline CDR1 SGDLS, CDR2 YYNGEE. This CDR3 spans 15 amino acids. With 4 bases clipped from V and 1 base from J, the junction kept 5 bases outside the gene matches. The CDR3 nucleotides are TGTGCCAGCAGCCCACGGACAGGGGGATCCTACGAGCAGTACTTC. It codes for CASSPRTGGSYEQYF.